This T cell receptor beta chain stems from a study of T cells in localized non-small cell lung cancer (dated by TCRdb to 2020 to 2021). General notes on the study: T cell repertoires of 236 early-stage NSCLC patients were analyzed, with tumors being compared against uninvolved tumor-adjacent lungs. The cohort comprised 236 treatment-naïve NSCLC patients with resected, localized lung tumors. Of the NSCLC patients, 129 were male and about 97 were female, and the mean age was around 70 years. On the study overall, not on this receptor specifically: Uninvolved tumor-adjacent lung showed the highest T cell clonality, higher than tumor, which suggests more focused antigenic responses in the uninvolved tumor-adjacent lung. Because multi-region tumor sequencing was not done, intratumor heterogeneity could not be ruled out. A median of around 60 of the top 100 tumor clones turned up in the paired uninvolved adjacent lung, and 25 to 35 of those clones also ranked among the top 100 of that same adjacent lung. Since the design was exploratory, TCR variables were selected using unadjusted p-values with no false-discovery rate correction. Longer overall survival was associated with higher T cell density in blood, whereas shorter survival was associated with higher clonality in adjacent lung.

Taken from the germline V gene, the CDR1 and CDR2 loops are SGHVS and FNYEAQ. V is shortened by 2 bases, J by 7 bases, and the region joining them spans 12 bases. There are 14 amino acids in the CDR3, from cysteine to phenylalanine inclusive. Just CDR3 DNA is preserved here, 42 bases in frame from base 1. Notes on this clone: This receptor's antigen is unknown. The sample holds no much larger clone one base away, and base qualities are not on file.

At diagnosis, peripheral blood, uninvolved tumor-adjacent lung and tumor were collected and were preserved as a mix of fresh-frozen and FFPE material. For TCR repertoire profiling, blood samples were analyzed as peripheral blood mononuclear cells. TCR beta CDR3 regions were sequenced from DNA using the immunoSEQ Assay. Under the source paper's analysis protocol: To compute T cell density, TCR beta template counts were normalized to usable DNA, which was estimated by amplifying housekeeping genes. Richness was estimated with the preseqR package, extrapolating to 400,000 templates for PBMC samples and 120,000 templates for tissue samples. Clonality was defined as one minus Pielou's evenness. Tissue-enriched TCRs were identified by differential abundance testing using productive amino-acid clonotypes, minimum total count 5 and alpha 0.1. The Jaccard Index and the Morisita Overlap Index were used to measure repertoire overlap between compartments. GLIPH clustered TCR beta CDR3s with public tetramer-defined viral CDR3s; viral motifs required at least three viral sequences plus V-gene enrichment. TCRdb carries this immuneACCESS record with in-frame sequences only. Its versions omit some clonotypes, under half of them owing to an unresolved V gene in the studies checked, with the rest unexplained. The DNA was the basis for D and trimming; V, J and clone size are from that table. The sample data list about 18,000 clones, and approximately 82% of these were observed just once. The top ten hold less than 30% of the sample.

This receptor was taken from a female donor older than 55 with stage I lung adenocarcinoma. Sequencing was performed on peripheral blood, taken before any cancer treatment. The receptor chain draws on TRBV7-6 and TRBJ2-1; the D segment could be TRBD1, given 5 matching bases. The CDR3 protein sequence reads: CASSLMQGLNEQFF. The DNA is TGTGCCAGCAGCTTAATGCAGGGCCTTAATGAGCAGTTCTTC.